This TCR beta chain was identified during a study of T-cell memory formation after mild COVID-19. About the research overall: TCR clusters were mostly donor specific.

The 5'RACE method, run with constant-segment primers, produced TCR alpha and TCR beta cDNA libraries (carrying sample barcodes and UMIs). TCRdb re-called the 5' RACE reads with MiXCR, one entry per CDR3 protein. The repertoire includes fewer than 250,000 distinct CDR3 sequences, around 30% of them detected once, and roughly 10% sits in the top ten. V shed 0 bases and J shed 1 base, with 16 bases lying between them. The germline V gene has CDR1 MGHRA and CDR2 YSYEKL. The CDR3 extends over 17 amino acids. This clonotype appeared a few times. What it binds is not known. General study results and limits: Detection of some responders pre-infection suggested pre-existing cross-reactive memory T cells participated. CD4+ contracting clones were found mainly in CM and EM, and CD8+ ones in EMRA.

This chain joins TRBV4-1 and TRBJ2-7; D is possibly TRBD2 (6 bases). Sample: PBMCs or a T cell subset sorted from them (not recorded which). The receptor comes from an adult woman who had mild COVID-19 (a few samples of this study predate the infection). Cell type and time point are not known. CDR3 nucleotide sequence: TGCGCCAGCAGCCAAGATGCGGGGACCCATGTTTCCTACGAGCAGTACTTC. This encodes CASSQDAGTHVSYEQYF.